The 25 T cell receptor beta chains below come from one sample, sequenced in a study of siplizumab effects on memory and regulatory T cells. TCRdb's table, derived via immunoSEQ multiplex PCR, lists solely in-frame clones and lacks some. Among more than 85,000 clones listed, around 90% were seen once. Material for sequencing was CD4+ T cells sorted from blood. The origin of the receptors is a human donor in good health.

The chain employs TRBV28 and TRBJ2-7, with 8 positions matching TRBD1. Per germline, CDR1 MDHEN and CDR2 SYDVKM. With V trimmed by 2 bases and J by 0 bases, 12 bases remained unmatched. The CDR3 totals 18 residues. The DNA for the CDR3 is TGTGCCAGCAGTTTAGATGCCTCGGGACAGGTTTACTCCTACGAGCAGTACTTC. It translates to CASSLDASGQVYSYEQYF.

The chain's CDR3 is CASSLQGVYEQYF. CDR3 sequence (DNA): TGTGCCAGCAGCTTACAGGGAGTCTACGAGCAGTACTTC. This chain joins TRBV7-9 and TRBJ2-7; D is possibly TRBD1 or TRBD2 (5 bases each). The CDR3 contains 13 residues. Trimming left V 2 bases short and J 3 bases short, with 8 bases between. Germline loops: CDR1 SEHNR, CDR2 FQNEAQ (reference sequence).

The chain uses TRBV11-2 and TRBJ2-5; D unresolved. This CDR3 region has 15 residues. In germline, CDR1 is SGHAT, CDR2 FQNNGV. V gave up 5 bases and J gave up 5 bases, with 18 bases separating them. CDR3 amino acids: CASSRTVGSGETQYF. The CDR3 region has the DNA TGTGCCAGCAGCCGAACGGTTGGCTCCGGGGAGACCCAGTACTTC.

This clone was recorded once. V and J are TRBV5-1 and TRBJ1-5; D unclear. The CDR3 has 15 residues. Trimming pared 0 bases from V and 3 bases from J, leaving 10 bases between. The germline V gene has CDR1 SGHRS and CDR2 YFSETQ. In DNA, the CDR3 is TGCGCCAGCAGCTTGGGAGGGCCCCCCAATCAGCCCCAGCATTTT. This gives the protein CASSLGGPPNQPQHF.

The genes are TRBV10-3 and TRBJ2-7; 9 nucleotides match TRBD1. Germline CDR1 is ENHRY and CDR2 is SYGVKD. The CDR3 extends over 14 amino acids. V dropped 10 bases and J dropped 2; count of bases not matched to a gene: 9. For the CDR3, the DNA is TGTGCCAGCGGAACCGGGACAGGGCCCTACGAGCAGTACTTC. Its protein product is CASGTGTGPYEQYF.

The CDR3 DNA is TGTGCCAGCAGTTTATACGGGGGCCAAGAGACCCAGTACTTC. Amino acids: CASSLYGGQETQYF. V gene TRBV27 combines with J gene TRBJ2-5; D may be TRBD2 (6 bases). The germline V gene has CDR1 MNHEY and CDR2 SMNVEV (reference sequence). V lost 1 base and J 1 base, leaving 7 bases between the germline ends. The CDR3 runs to 14 residues.

This clone was observed a handful of times. The rearrangement uses TRBV30 and TRBJ2-1; 7 nucleotides agree with TRBD2. The CDR3 is 13 residues long. J lost 5 bases, V lost 2 bases, and 3 bases had no gene match. Looked up from germline, CDR1 is GTSNPN and CDR2 is SVGIG (reference sequence). The CDR3 DNA is TGTGCCTGGAGTCGGACTAGTGACAATGAGCAGTTCTTC. This translates into CAWSRTSDNEQFF.

The CDR3 protein is CASSTPGRSYEQYF. The CDR3 DNA is TGTGCCAGCAGCACCCCGGGACGGTCTTACGAGCAGTACTTC. V gene TRBV28 combines with J gene TRBJ2-7, with D tentatively TRBD1 or TRBD2 (5 bases each). The germline V gene has CDR1 MDHEN and CDR2 SYDVKM. The CDR3 is made up of 14 amino acids. Trimming removed 6 bases at V and 4 bases at J, with 16 bases between.

The chain employs TRBV5-6 and TRBJ1-1; the match to TRBD1 covers 7 bases. CDR1 is SGHDT, CDR2 YYEEEE, per germline. The junction had 6 bases not matched to a gene; V was cut back by 3 bases and J by 1 base. CDR3 length: 15 amino acids. The CDR3 spells CASSWGTETNTEAFF. Written as DNA, the CDR3 is TGTGCCAGCAGCTGGGGGACAGAGACGAACACTGAAGCTTTCTTT.

CDR3 in amino acids: CASSLTSGIGEQYF. For the CDR3, the DNA is TGTGCCAGCAGCTTGACTAGCGGGATCGGCGAGCAGTACTTC. V gene TRBV7-9 combines with J gene TRBJ2-7; 11 bases are shared with TRBD2. Germline loops: CDR1 SEHNR, CDR2 FQNEAQ (reference sequence). The CDR3 extends over 14 amino acids. Trimming cost V 3 bases and J 6 bases; bases outside gene matches: 4.

The chain couples TRBV9 to TRBJ1-2; 8 bases are shared with TRBD1. V lost 5 bases and J lost 4; bases outside the gene matches: 4. There are 13 residues in the CDR3. Germline V gene lookup returns CDR1 SGDLS and CDR2 YYNGEE. For the CDR3, the DNA is TGTGCCAGCAGGGGGACAGGATCCTATGGCTACACCTTC. It is translated as CASRGTGSYGYTF.

This chain uses TRBV25-1 with TRBJ2-1; unclear D gene. This CDR3 is 14 amino acids long. V was pared by 5 bases and J by 7 bases, with 15 bases between. CDR1 and CDR2 (germline): MGHDK, SYGVNS. CDR3 in amino acids: CASSLLTSGNEQFF. CDR3 nucleotides: TGTGCCAGCAGTTTGCTGACCTCTGGAAATGAGCAGTTCTTC.

The gene calls are TRBV10-3 and TRBJ2-2, with D maybe TRBD2 (6 bases). Germline V gene sequence: CDR1 ENHRY, CDR2 SYGVKD. V was shortened by 1 base and J by 2 bases, with 11 bases between the two germline ends. The CDR3 totals 16 residues. The CDR3 protein is CAISEFGRGNTGELFF. CDR3 nucleotide sequence: TGTGCCATCAGTGAGTTTGGGCGGGGAAACACCGGGGAGCTGTTTTTT.

The chain has TRBV29-1 and TRBJ2-2; possibly TRBD2 for D (5 bases). The CDR3 covers 14 residues. The V gene lost 4 bases and the J gene lost 6 bases, with 15 bases spanning the gap. Germline V gene lookup returns CDR1 SQVTM and CDR2 ANQGSEA. The CDR3 DNA is TGCAGCGTTGTACTAGAGGGAGAACCCGGGGAGCTGTTTTTT. This gives the protein CSVVLEGEPGELFF.

V is TRBV9 and J is TRBJ1-2; TRBD1 is a possible D gene (6 bases). The CDR3 runs to 14 residues. The germline gives CDR1 SGDLS, CDR2 YYNGEE. The V end was cut by 4 bases, the J end by 8 bases, with 18 bases between. The CDR3, as DNA: TGTGCCAGCAGCCGCATACAGGGTTCGGGAGGCTACACCTTC. Protein product: CASSRIQGSGGYTF.

The rearrangement joins TRBV11-2 to TRBJ2-1, with 7 positions matching TRBD1. Germline V gene data show CDR1 as SGHAT and CDR2 as FQNNGV. V trimming: 6 bases; J trimming: 4 bases; junction bases outside the gene matches: 6. CDR3 length equals 14 residues. The CDR3 protein is CASRETGFYNEQFF. For the CDR3, the DNA is TGTGCCAGCAGAGAGACAGGGTTTTACAATGAGCAGTTCTTC.

The rearrangement uses TRBV27 and TRBJ2-1; D possibly corresponds to TRBD2 (6 bases). The CDR3 is made up of 14 amino acids. Per germline, CDR1 MNHEY and CDR2 SMNVEV (reference sequence). CDR3 in amino acids: CAAGSVLSYNEQFF. In DNA form, the CDR3 reads TGTGCGGCCGGGAGTGTCTTGTCCTACAATGAGCAGTTCTTC.

The sample holds a few counts of this clone. The chain employs TRBV30 and TRBJ1-1; D possibly corresponds to TRBD1 (6 bases). Trimming cost V 4 bases and J 4 bases, with 16 bases left between them. The CDR3 consists of 14 residues. The V gene's germline CDR1 is GTSNPN and CDR2 SVGIG (reference sequence). For the CDR3, the DNA is TGTGCCTGGACTAAGACAGGTCGGCGCACTGAAGCTTTCTTT. Translation: CAWTKTGRRTEAFF.

This rearrangement joins TRBV25-1 to TRBJ2-7; 10 bases match TRBD1. Germline V gene sequence: CDR1 MGHDK, CDR2 SYGVNS. The ends lost 10 bases at V and 4 bases at J; junction bases unmatched: 7. This CDR3 spans 13 amino acids. The CDR3 coding sequence is TGTGCCACCCTGGGACAGGGGATTTACGAGCAGTACTTC. Its translation is CATLGQGIYEQYF.

The rearrangement links TRBV2 to TRBJ2-2; D ambiguous. Germline loops: CDR1 SNHLY, CDR2 FYNNEI. V was trimmed by 6 bases and J by 0 bases, leaving 11 bases between them. The CDR3 is made up of 15 amino acids. The CDR3 here is CASSMNHANTGELFF. DNA for the CDR3: TGTGCCAGCAGCATGAACCACGCGAACACCGGGGAGCTGTTTTTT.

The gene calls are TRBV6-7 and TRBJ2-7, with 10 positions matching TRBD1. TRBV6-7 is given ORF status, its function remaining uncertain. Losses at the gene ends were 11 bases for V and 3 bases for J; bases not matched to a gene: 4. This CDR3 is built from 12 residues. CDR3 sequence (DNA): TGTGCCTTACGGACAGGGGGCTACGAGCAGTACTTC. This translates into CALRTGGYEQYF.

This chain links TRBV19 with TRBJ2-4; the D call may be TRBD1 or TRBD2 (5 bases each). Germline CDR1 reads LNHDA; CDR2 reads SQIVND (reference sequence). V was clipped by 5 bases and J by 7 bases, with 18 bases between them. The CDR3 runs to 15 residues. The CDR3 is CASSRGGRVTNIQYF. The CDR3 DNA sequence: TGTGCCAGTAGTCGGGGCGGACGGGTGACGAACATTCAGTACTTC.

The chain recombines TRBV19 with TRBJ1-3; D is perhaps TRBD1 (5 bases). The length of the CDR3 is 14 residues. V gave up 5 bases and J gave up 6 bases, with 14 bases separating them. The germline V gene encodes CDR1 LNHDA and CDR2 SQIVND (reference sequence). As DNA, the CDR3 is TGTGCCAGTAGTCTCAGGGCTGTCGAAAACACCATATATTTT. It yields the protein CASSLRAVENTIYF.

Worth noting for this clone: No conserved phenylalanine or tryptophan ends this CDR3, so it is likely a read error. The limits of the CDR3 on the DNA are not certain, so only TCRdb's listed CDR3 is given. V gene TRBV28 combines with J gene TRBJ2-7; whether TRBD1, the table's D call, matches the DNA was not checked. The CDR3 totals 13 residues, both ends included. Germline lookup yields CDR1 MDHEN and CDR2 SYDVKM. CDR3 region: CASSSGTGGPSGL.

The V and J genes are TRBV28 and TRBJ1-1; no clear D. Germline V CDR1 and CDR2: MDHEN, SYDVKM. The CDR3 totals 16 residues. Trimming took 8 bases from V and 2 from J, leaving 21 bases between them. CDR3 sequence (DNA): TGTGCCAGCTTAGTTACCTCCGGGTCCCAAAACACTGAAGCTTTCTTT. Protein sequence: CASLVTSGSQNTEAFF.